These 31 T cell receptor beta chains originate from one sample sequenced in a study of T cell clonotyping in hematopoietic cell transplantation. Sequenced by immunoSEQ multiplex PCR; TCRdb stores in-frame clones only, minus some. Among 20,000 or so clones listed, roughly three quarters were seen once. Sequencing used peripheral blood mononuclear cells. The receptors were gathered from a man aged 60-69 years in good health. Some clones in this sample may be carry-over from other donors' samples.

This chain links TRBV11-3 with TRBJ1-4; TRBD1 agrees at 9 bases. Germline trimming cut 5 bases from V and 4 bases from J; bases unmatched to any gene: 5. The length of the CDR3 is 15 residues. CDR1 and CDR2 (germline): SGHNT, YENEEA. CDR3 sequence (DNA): TGTGCCAGCAGCCTCGGGGGACAGGGTAATGAAAAACTGTTTTTT. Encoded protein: CASSLGGQGNEKLFF. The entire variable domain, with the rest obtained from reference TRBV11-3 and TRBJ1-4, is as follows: EAGVVQSPRYKIIEKKQPVAFWCNPISGHNTLYWYLQNLGQGPELLIRYENEEAVDDSQLPKDRFSAERLKGVDSTLKIQPAELGDSAVYLCASSLGGQGNEKLFFGSGTQLSVL.

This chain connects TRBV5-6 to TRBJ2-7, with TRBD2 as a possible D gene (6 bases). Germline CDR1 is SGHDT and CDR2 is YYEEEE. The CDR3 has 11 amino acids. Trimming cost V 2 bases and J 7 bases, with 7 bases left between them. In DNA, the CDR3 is TGTGCCAGCAGCTTTGGGGGGGAGCAGTACTTC. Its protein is CASSFGGEQYF.

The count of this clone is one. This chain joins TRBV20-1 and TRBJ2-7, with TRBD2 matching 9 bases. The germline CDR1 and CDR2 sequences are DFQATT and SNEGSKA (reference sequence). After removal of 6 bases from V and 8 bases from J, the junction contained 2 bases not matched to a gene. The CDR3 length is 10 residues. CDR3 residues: CSAASGKQYF. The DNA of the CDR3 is TGCAGTGCGGCTAGCGGGAAGCAGTACTTC.

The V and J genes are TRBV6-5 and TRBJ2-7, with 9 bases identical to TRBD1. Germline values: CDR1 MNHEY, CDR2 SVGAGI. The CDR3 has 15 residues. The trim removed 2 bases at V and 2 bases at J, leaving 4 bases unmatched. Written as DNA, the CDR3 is TGTGCCAGCAGTTACCCCCGACAGGGGGCCTACGAGCAGTACTTC. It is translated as CASSYPRQGAYEQYF.

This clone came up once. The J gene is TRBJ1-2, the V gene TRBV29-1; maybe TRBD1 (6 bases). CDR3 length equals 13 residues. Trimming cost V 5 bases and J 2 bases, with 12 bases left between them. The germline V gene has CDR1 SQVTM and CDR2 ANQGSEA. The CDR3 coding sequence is TGCAGCGTTCCGGGACATATGAACTATGGCTACACCTTC. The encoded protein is CSVPGHMNYGYTF.

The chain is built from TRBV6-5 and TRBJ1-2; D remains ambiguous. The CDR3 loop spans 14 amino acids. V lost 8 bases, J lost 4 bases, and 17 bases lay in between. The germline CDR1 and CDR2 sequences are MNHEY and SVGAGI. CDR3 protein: CASALGRSAYGYTF. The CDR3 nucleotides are TGTGCCAGCGCGTTGGGGAGGTCCGCCTATGGCTACACCTTC.

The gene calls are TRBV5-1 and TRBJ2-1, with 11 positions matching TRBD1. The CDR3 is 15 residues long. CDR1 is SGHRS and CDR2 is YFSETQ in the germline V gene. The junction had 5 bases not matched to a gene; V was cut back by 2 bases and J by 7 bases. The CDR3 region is CASSLRTGGGNEQFF. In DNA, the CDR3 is TGCGCCAGCAGCTTACGGACAGGGGGCGGGAATGAGCAGTTCTTC. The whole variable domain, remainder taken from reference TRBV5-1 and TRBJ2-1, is KAGVTQTPRYLIKTRGQQVTLSCSPISGHRSVSWYQQTPGQGLQFLFEYFSETQRNKGNFPGRFSGRQFSNSRSEMNVSTLELGDSALYLCASSLRTGGGNEQFFGPGTRLTVL.

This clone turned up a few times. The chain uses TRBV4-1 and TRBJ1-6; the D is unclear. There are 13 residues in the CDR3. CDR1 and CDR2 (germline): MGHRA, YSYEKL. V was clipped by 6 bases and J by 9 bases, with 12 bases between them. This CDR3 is CASSYLLVSPLHF. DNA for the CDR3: TGCGCCAGCAGTTATCTTCTGGTTTCACCCCTCCACTTT.

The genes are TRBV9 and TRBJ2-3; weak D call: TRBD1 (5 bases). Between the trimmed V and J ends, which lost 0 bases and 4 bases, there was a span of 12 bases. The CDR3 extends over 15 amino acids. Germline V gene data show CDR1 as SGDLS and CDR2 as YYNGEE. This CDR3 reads CASSVVSGFADTQYF. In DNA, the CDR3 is TGTGCCAGCAGCGTAGTATCAGGGTTCGCAGATACGCAGTATTTT.

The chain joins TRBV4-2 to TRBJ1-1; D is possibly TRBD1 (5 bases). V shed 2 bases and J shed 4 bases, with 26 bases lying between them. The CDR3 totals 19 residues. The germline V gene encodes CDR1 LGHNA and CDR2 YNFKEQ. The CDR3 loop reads CASSQPGRLSARGGTEAFF. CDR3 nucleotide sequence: TGTGCCAGCAGCCAACCAGGGAGGCTATCGGCCCGTGGCGGCACTGAAGCTTTCTTT.

The CDR3 sequence: CASSFRLSSGSGNEQYF. The CDR3 coding sequence is TGTGCCAGCAGCTTTCGGCTTTCTAGCGGGAGTGGAAACGAGCAGTACTTC. The rearrangement links TRBV5-5 to TRBJ2-7; 10 bases align to TRBD2. V trimming: 2 bases; J trimming: 5 bases; junction bases outside the gene matches: 13. The CDR3 is 17 amino acids. CDR1 is SGHKS, CDR2 YYEKEE, per germline (reference sequence).

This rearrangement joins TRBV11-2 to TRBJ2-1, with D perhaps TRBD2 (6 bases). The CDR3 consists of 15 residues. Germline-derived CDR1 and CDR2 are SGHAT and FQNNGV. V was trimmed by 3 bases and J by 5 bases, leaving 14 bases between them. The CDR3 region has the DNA TGTGCCAGCAGCTTTAGCGGATCCTATGACAATGAGCAGTTCTTC. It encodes CASSFSGSYDNEQFF. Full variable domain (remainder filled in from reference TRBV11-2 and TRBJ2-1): EAGVAQSPRYKIIEKRQSVAFWCNPISGHATLYWYQQILGQGPKLLIQFQNNGVVDDSQLPKDRFSAERLKGVDSTLKIQPAKLEDSAVYLCASSFSGSYDNEQFFGPGTRLTVL.

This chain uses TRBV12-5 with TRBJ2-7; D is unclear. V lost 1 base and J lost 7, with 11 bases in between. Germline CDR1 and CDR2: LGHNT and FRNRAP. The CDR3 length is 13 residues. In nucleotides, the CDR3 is TGTGCTAGTGGTTTGGCAGCCCCCGGGGAGCAGTACTTC. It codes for CASGLAAPGEQYF.

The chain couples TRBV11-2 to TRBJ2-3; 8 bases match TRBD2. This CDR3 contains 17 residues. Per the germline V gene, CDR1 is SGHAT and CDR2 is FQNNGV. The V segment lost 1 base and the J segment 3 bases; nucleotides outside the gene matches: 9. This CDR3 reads CASSLGASGSGTDTQYF. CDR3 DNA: TGTGCCAGCAGCTTAGGGGCCAGCGGGAGTGGGACAGATACGCAGTATTTT.

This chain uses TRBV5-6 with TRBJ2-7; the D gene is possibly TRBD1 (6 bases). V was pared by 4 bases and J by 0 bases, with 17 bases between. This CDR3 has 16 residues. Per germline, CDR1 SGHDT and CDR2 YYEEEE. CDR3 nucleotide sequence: TGTGCCAGCAGCCGGGACACGGCGTTCCCCTCCTACGAGCAGTACTTC. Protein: CASSRDTAFPSYEQYF.

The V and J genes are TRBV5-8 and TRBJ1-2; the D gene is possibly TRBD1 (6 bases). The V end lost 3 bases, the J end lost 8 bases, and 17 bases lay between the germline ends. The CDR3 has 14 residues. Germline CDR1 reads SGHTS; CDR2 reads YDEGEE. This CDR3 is CASSSPGALWGYTF. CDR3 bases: TGTGCCAGCAGCTCCCCAGGGGCTTTGTGGGGCTACACCTTC.

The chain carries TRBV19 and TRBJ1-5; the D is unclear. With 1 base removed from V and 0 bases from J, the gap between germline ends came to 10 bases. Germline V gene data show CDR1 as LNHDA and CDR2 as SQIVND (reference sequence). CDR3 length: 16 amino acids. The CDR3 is CASSIGPETSNQPQHF. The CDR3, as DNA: TGTGCCAGTAGTATAGGACCGGAGACTAGCAATCAGCCCCAGCATTTT.

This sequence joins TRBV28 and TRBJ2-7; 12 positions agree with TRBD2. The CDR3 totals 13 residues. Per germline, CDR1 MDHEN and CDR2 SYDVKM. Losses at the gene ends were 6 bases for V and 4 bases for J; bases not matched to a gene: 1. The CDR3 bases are TGTGCCAGCAGGACTAGCGGGAGTTACGAGCAGTACTTC. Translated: CASRTSGSYEQYF. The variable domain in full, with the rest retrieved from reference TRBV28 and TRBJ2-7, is DVKVTQSSRYLVKRTGEKVFLECVQDMDHENMFWYRQDPGLGLRLIYFSYDVKMKEKGDIPEGYSVSREKKERFSLILESASTNQTSMYLCASRTSGSYEQYFGPGTRLTVT.

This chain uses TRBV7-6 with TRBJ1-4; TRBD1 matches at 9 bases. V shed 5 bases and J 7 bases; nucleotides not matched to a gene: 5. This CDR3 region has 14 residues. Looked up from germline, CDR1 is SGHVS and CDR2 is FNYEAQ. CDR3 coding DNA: TGTGCCAGCAGCCTCACAGGGGGCGGTGAAAAACTGTTTTTT. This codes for CASSLTGGGEKLFF. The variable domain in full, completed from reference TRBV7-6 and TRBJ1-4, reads GAGVSQSPRYKVTKRGQDVALRCDPISGHVSLYWYRQALGQGPEFLTYFNYEAQQDKSGLPNDRFSAERPEGSISTLTIQRTEQRDSAMYRCASSLTGGGEKLFFGSGTQLSVL.

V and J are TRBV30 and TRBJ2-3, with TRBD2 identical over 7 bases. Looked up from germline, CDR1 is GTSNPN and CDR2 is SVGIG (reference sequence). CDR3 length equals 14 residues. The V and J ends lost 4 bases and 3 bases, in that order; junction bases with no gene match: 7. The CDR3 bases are TGTGCCTGGACTCGGGGAGGGGAGACAGATACGCAGTATTTT. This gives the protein CAWTRGGETDTQYF.

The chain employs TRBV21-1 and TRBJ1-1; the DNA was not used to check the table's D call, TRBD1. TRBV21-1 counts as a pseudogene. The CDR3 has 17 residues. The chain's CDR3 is CASSKRIRGLSLCEAFF. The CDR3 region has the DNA TGTGCCAGCAGCAAAAGGATCAGGGGGCTATCTTTATGCGAAGCTTTCTTT.

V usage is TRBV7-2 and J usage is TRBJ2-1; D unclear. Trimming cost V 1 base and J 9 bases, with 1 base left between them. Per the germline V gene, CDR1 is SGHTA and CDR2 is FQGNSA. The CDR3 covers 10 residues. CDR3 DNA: TGTGCCAGCAGCTTAGGTGAGCAGTTCTTC. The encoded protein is CASSLGEQFF.

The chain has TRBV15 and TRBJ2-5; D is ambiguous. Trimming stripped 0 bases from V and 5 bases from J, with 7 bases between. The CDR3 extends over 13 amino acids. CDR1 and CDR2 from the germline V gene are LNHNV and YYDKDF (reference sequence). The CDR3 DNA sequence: TGTGCCACCAGCAGAGATCTGGCCGAGACCCAGTACTTC. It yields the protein CATSRDLAETQYF.

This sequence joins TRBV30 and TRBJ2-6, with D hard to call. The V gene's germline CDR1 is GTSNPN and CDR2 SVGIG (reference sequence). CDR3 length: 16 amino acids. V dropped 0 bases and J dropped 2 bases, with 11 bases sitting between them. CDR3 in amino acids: CAWSVGVLAGANVLTF. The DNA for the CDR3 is TGTGCCTGGAGTGTGGGTGTTCTTGCTGGGGCCAACGTCCTGACTTTC.

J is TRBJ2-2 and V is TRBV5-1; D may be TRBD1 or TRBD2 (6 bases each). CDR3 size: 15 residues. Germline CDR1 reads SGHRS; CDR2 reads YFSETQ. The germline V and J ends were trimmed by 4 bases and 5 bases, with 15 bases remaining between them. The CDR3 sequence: CASSRDLRGTGELFF. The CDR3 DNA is TGCGCCAGCAGCCGGGACTTAAGGGGGACCGGGGAGCTGTTTTTT.

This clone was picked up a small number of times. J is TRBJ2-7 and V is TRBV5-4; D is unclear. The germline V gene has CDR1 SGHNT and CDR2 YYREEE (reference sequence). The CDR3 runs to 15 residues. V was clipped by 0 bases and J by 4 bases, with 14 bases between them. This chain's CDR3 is CASSLVLAGHYEQYF. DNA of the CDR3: TGTGCCAGCAGCTTGGTTTTGGCAGGTCATTACGAGCAGTACTTC.

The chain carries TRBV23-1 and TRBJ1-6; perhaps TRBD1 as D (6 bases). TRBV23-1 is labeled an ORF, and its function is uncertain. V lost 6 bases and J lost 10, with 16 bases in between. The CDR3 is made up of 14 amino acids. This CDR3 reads CASRWKPGESPLHF. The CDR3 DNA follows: TGCGCCAGCAGATGGAAGCCAGGGGAATCACCCCTCCACTTT.

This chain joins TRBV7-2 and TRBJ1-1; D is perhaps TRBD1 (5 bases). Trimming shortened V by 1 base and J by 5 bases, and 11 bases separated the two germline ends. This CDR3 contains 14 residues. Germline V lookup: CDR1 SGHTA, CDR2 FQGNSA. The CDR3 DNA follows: TGTGCCAGCAGCTTAGTTTTAGGGGAGACTGAAGCTTTCTTT. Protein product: CASSLVLGETEAFF.

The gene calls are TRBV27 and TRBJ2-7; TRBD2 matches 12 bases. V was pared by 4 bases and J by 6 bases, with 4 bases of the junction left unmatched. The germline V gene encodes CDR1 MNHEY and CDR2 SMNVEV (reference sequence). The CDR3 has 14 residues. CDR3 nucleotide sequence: TGTGCCAGCAGTTCCATACTAGCGGGGGGCGAGCAGTACTTC. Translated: CASSSILAGGEQYF.

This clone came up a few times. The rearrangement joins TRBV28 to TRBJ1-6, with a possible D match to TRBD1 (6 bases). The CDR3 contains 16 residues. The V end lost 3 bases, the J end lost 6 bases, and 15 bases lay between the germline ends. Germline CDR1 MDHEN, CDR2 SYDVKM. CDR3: CASSFRRTDFNSPLHF. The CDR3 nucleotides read TGTGCCAGCAGTTTCCGACGGACAGACTTTAATTCACCCCTCCACTTT.

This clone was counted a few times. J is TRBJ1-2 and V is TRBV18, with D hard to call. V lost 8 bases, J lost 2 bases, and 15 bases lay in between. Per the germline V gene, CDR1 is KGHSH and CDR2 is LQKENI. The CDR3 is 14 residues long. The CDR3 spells CASARGEANYGYTF. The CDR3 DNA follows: TGTGCCAGCGCCCGGGGAGAGGCGAACTATGGCTACACCTTC.